Presented here are 9 T cell receptor beta chains from one specimen sequenced in a study of blood T cell repertoires in COVID-19. Generated by immunoSEQ multiplex PCR, the TCRdb table keeps only in-frame clones and is missing some. The profile covers some 100,000 clones, with about nine tenths appearing a single time and under 7.5% taken by the ten largest. The sample was peripheral blood. All receptors come from a man between 70 and 80 years old with acute or convalescent COVID-19.

This chain joins TRBV19 and TRBJ2-5; D remains ambiguous. In germline, CDR1 is LNHDA, CDR2 SQIVND (reference sequence). Trimming removed 5 bases at V and 8 bases at J, with 18 bases between. The CDR3 is 14 residues long. CDR3 protein: CASSQTYFSITQYF. CDR3 coding DNA: TGTGCCAGTAGTCAGACATATTTTTCGATCACCCAGTACTTC.

The chain uses TRBV7-7 and TRBJ1-1; the D gene is possibly TRBD1 (6 bases). V lost 3 bases and J 4 bases, leaving 9 bases between the germline ends. Germline CDR1 is SSHAT and CDR2 is FNYEAQ (reference sequence). CDR3 length equals 13 residues. The CDR3 coding sequence is TGTGCCAGCAGCTTGGTCAGGGGCACTGAAGCTTTCTTT. It is translated as CASSLVRGTEAFF.

This chain uses TRBV18 with TRBJ2-3; 10 positions agree with TRBD1. This CDR3 spans 16 amino acids. The germline gives CDR1 KGHSH, CDR2 LQKENI. V lost 2 bases to trimming and J lost 4 bases; unmatched junction nucleotides: 6. This chain's CDR3 is CASSPSQGQGSDTQYF. The CDR3 region has the DNA TGTGCCAGCTCACCATCCCAGGGACAGGGGTCAGATACGCAGTATTTT.

The J gene is TRBJ2-1, the V gene TRBV9, with a tentative D call TRBD1 (6 bases). From germline, CDR1 is SGDLS and CDR2 YYNGEE. CDR3 length: 16 amino acids. Trimming cost V 1 base and J 0 bases, with 11 bases left between them. CDR3 sequence reads: CASSVLGGSSYNEQFF. CDR3 nucleotide sequence: TGTGCCAGCAGCGTATTAGGGGGTAGCTCCTACAATGAGCAGTTCTTC. The full variable domain, its missing parts supplied by reference TRBV9 and TRBJ2-1, is DSGVTQTPKHLITATGQRVTLRCSPRSGDLSVYWYQQSLDQGLQFLIQYYNGEERAKGNILERFSAQQFPDLHSELNLSSLELGDSALYFCASSVLGGSSYNEQFFGPGTRLTVL.

This chain uses TRBV7-2 with TRBJ1-5; tentative D call: TRBD1 (5 bases). Germline assignment: CDR1 SGHTA and CDR2 FQGNSA. V was shortened by 4 bases and J by 7 bases, with 11 bases between the two germline ends. The CDR3 consists of 13 residues. In nucleotides, the CDR3 is TGTGCCAGCAGCTCGGGGGGGGGACAGCCCCAGCATTTT. Protein sequence: CASSSGGGQPQHF.

The rearrangement joins TRBV7-6 to TRBJ2-3, with 9 bases identical to TRBD2. CDR3 length: 15 amino acids. Germline CDR1 SGHVS, CDR2 FNYEAQ. J was trimmed by 4 bases and V by 2 bases; bases with no gene match: 4. CDR3 in amino acids: CASSLQLAGPDTQYF. Here the CDR3 DNA reads TGTGCCAGCAGCTTACAACTAGCGGGCCCAGATACGCAGTATTTT.

The chain joins TRBV5-1 to TRBJ1-5; 7 bases are shared with TRBD1. The V and J ends lost 2 bases and 2 bases, in that order; junction bases with no gene match: 1. CDR3 length equals 14 residues. The germline V gene encodes CDR1 SGHRS and CDR2 YFSETQ. CDR3 sequence reads: CASSFQGGNQPQHF. CDR3 nucleotide sequence: TGCGCCAGCAGCTTTCAGGGGGGCAATCAGCCCCAGCATTTT.

This chain joins TRBV3-1 (or the pseudogene TRBV3-2) and TRBJ2-1; 10 bases align to TRBD1. J was trimmed by 7 bases and V by 0 bases; bases with no gene match: 6. This CDR3 is 16 amino acids long. CDR1 is LGHDT and CDR2 is YNNKEL in the germline V gene (reference sequence). The CDR3 protein is CASSQDWGQGQNEQFF. In DNA form, the CDR3 reads TGTGCCAGCAGCCAAGATTGGGGACAGGGGCAAAATGAGCAGTTCTTC.

V gene TRBV11-2 combines with J gene TRBJ1-3; D not certain. Deletions cut 5 bases from V and 2 bases from J, with 7 bases between. Per the germline V gene, CDR1 is SGHAT and CDR2 is FQNNGV. The CDR3 runs to 13 residues. The CDR3 nucleotides are TGTGCCAGCAGCCAAGGAGCTGGAAACACCATATATTTT. The encoded protein is CASSQGAGNTIYF.